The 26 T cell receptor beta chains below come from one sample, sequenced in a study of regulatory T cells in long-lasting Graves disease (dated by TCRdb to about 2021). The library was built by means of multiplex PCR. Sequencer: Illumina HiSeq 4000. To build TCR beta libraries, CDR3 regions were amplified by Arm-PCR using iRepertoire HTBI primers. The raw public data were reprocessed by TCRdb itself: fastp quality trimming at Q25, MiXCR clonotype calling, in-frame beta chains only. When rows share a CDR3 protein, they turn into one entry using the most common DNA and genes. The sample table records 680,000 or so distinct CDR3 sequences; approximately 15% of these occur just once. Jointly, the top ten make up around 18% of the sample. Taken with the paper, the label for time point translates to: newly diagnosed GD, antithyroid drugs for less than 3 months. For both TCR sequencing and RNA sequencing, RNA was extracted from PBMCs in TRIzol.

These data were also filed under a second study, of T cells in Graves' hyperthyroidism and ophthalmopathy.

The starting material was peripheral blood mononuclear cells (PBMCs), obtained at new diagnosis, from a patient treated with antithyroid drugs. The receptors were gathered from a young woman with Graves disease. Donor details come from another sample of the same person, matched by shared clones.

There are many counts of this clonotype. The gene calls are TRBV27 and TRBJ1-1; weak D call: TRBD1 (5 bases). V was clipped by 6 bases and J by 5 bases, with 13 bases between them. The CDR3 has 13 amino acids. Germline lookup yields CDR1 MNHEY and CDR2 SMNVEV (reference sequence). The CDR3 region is CASRGGVGTEAFF. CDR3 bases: TGTGCCAGCAGAGGAGGGGTCGGGACTGAAGCTTTCTTT.

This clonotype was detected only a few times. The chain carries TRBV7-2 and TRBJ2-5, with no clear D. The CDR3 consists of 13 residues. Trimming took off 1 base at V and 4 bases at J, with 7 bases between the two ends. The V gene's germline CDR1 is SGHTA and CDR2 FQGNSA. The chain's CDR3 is CASSLEILETQYF. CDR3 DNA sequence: TGTGCCAGCAGCTTAGAGATTCTAGAGACCCAGTACTTC.

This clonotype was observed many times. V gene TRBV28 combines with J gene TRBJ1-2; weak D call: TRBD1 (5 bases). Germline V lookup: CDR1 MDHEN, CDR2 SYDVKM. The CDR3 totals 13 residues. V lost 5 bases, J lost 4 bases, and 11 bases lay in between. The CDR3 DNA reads TGTGCCAGCAGTCCCGTAGACAGCTATGGCTACACCTTC. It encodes CASSPVDSYGYTF.

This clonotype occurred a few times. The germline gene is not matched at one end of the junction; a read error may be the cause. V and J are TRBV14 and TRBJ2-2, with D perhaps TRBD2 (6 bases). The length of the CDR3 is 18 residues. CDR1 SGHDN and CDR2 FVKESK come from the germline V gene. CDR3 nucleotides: TGTGCTAGCAGCCAAGACCGGGGGAGGATGGGGAACACCGGGGAGCTGTTTTTT. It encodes CASSQDRGRMGNTGELFF.

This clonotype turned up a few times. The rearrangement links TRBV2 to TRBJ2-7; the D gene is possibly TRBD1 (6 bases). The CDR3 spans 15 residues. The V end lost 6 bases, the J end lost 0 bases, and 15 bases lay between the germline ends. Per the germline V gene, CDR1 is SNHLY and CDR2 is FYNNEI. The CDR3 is CASRARTASSYEQYF. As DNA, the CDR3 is TGTGCCAGCAGGGCCAGGACAGCTAGCTCCTACGAGCAGTACTTC. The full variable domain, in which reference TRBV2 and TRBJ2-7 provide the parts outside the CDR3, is EPEVTQTPSHQVTQMGQEVILRCVPISNHLYFYWYRQILGQKVEFLVSFYNNEISEKSEIFDDQFSVERPDGSNFTLKIRSTKLEDSAMYFCASRARTASSYEQYFGPGTRLTVT.

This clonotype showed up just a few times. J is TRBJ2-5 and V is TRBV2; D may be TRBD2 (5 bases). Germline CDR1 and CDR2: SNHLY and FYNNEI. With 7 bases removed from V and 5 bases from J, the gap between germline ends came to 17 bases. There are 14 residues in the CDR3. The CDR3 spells CASKINSVWETQYF. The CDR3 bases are TGTGCCAGCAAAATCAATAGCGTTTGGGAGACCCAGTACTTC. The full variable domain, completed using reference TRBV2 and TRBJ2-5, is EPEVTQTPSHQVTQMGQEVILRCVPISNHLYFYWYRQILGQKVEFLVSFYNNEISEKSEIFDDQFSVERPDGSNFTLKIRSTKLEDSAMYFCASKINSVWETQYFGPGTRLLVL.

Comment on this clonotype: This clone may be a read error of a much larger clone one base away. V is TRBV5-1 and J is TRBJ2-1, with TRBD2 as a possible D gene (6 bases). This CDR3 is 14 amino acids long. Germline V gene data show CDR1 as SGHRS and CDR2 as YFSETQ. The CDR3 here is CASGLGTSRHEQFF. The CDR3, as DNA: TGCGCCAGCGGCTTGGGCACTAGCCGGCATGAGCAGTTCTTC.

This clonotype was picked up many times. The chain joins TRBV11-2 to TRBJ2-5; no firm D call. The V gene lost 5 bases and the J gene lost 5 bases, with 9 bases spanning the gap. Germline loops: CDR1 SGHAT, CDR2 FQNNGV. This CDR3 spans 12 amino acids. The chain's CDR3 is CASSLSRETQYF. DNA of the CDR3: TGTGCCAGCAGCCTCAGCAGGGAGACCCAGTACTTC. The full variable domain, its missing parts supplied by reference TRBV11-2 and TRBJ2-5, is EAGVAQSPRYKIIEKRQSVAFWCNPISGHATLYWYQQILGQGPKLLIQFQNNGVVDDSQLPKDRFSAERLKGVDSTLKIQPAKLEDSAVYLCASSLSRETQYFGPGTRLLVL.

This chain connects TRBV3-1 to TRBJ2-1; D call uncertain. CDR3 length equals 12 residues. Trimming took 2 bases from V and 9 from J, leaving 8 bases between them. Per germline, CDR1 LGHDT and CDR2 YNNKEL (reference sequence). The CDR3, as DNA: TGTGCCAGCAGCCAAAACGTGGGTGAGCAGTTCTTC. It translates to CASSQNVGEQFF.

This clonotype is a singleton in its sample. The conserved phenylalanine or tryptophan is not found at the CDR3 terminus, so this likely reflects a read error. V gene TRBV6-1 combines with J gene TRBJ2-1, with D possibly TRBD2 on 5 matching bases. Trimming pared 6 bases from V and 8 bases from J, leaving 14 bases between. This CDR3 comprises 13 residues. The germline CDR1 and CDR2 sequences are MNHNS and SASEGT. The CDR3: CASRRTPTHEQFL. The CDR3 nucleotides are TGTGCCAGCAGACGGACTCCTACTCATGAGCAGTTCCTC.

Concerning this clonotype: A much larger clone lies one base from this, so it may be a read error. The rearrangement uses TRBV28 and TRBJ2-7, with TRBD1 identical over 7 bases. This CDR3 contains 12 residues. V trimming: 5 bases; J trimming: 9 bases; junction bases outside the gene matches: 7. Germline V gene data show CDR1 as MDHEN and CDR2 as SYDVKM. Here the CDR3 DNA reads TGTGCCAGCAGTCCGACAGGGCGCGGGCAGTACTTC. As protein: CASSPTGRGQYF.

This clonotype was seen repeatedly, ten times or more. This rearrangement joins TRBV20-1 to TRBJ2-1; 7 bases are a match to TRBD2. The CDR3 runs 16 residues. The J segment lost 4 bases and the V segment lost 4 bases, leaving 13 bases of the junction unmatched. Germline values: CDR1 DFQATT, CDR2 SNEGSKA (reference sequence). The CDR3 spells CSANLIGGGPYNEQFF. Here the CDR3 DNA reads TGCAGTGCTAATCTCATTGGGGGAGGGCCGTACAATGAGCAGTTCTTC.

The CDR3 here is CASSIGLAGGTGNTGELFF. CDR3 sequence (DNA): TGTGCCAGTAGTATCGGACTAGCGGGAGGGACGGGGAACACCGGGGAGCTGTTTTTT. The V and J genes are TRBV19 and TRBJ2-2; TRBD2 matches 15 bases. V lost 3 bases to trimming and J lost 1 base; unmatched junction nucleotides: 6. This CDR3 contains 19 residues. Germline V gene sequence: CDR1 LNHDA, CDR2 SQIVND (reference sequence).

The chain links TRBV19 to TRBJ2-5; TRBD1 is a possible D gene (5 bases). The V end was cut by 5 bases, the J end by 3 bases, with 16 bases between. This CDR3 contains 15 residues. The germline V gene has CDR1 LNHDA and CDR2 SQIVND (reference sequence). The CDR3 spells CASSSQGTDKETQYF. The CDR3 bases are TGTGCCAGTAGTTCCCAGGGAACTGACAAAGAGACCCAGTACTTC.

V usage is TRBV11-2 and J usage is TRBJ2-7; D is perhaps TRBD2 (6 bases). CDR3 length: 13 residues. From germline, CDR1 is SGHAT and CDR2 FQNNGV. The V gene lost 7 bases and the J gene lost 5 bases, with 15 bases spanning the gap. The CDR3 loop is CASTRGGYDEQYF. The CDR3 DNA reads TGTGCCAGCACCCGGGGAGGTTACGACGAGCAGTACTTC. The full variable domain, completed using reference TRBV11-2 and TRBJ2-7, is EAGVAQSPRYKIIEKRQSVAFWCNPISGHATLYWYQQILGQGPKLLIQFQNNGVVDDSQLPKDRFSAERLKGVDSTLKIQPAKLEDSAVYLCASTRGGYDEQYFGPGTRLTVT.

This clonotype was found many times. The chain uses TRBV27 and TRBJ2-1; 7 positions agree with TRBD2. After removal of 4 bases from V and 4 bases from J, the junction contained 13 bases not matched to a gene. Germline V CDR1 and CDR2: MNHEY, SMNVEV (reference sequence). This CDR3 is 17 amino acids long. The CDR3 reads CASSYLLVGGRYNEQFF. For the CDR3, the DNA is TGTGCCAGCAGTTACCTCCTTGTGGGAGGGAGGTACAATGAGCAGTTCTTC.

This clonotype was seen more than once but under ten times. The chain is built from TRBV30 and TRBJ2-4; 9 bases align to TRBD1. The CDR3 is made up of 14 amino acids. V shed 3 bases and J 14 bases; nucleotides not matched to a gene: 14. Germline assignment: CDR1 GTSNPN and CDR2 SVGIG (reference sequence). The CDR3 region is CAWRRDRDETEKYF. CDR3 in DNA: TGTGCCTGGAGGAGGGACAGGGATGAAACTGAGAAGTACTTC.

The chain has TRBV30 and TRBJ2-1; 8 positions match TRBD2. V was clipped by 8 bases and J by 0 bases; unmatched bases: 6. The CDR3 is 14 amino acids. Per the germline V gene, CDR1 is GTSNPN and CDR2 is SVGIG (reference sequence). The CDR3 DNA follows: TGTGCCACAGACGGGGGGGTCTCCTACAATGAGCAGTTCTTC. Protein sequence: CATDGGVSYNEQFF.

The CDR3 nucleotides are TGTGCCTGGAGGGACCGACAGGGGTTCTACGAGCAGTACTTC. Translated, it gives CAWRDRQGFYEQYF. This chain connects TRBV30 to TRBJ2-7; 8 nucleotides match TRBD1. Germline V gene sequence: CDR1 GTSNPN, CDR2 SVGIG (reference sequence). V lost 3 bases to trimming and J lost 3 bases; unmatched junction nucleotides: 7. The CDR3 is made up of 14 amino acids.

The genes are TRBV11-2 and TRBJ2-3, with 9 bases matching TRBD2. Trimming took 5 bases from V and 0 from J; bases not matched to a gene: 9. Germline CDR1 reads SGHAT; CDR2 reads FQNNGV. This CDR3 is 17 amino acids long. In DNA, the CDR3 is TGTGCCAGCAGCCAAGAAGGGCTAGCGGGGAGCACAGATACGCAGTATTTT. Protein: CASSQEGLAGSTDTQYF.

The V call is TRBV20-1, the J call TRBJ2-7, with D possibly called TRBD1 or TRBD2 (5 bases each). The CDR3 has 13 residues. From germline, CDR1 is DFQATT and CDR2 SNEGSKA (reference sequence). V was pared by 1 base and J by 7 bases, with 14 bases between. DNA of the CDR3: TGCAGTGCTAGAGGTAGGGGACCTGAGGAGCAGTACTTC. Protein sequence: CSARGRGPEEQYF.

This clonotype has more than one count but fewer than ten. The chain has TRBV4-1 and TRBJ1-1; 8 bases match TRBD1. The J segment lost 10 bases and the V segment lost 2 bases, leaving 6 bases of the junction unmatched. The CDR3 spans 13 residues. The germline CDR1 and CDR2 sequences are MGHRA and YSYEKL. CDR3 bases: TGCGCCAGCAGCCAACGCCAGGGGGCGTCAGCTTTCTTT. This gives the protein CASSQRQGASAFF.

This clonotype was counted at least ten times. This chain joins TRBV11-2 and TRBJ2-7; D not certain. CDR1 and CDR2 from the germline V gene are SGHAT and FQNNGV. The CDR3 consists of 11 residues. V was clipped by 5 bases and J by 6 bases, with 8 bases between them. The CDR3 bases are TGTGCCAGCAGCCCCATTCTCGAGCAGTACTTC. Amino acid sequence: CASSPILEQYF.

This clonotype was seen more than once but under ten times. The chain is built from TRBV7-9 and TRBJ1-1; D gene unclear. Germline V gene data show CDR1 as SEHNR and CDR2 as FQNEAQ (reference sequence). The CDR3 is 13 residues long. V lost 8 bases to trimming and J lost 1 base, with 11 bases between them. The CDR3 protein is CASERLSNTEAFF. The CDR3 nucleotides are TGTGCCAGCGAGAGGTTGTCGAACACTGAAGCTTTCTTT. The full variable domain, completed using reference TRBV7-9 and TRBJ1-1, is DTGVSQNPRHKITKRGQNVTFRCDPISEHNRLYWYRQTLGQGPEFLTYFQNEAQLEKSRLLSDRFSAERPKGSFSTLEIQRTEQGDSAMYLCASERLSNTEAFFGQGTRLTVV.

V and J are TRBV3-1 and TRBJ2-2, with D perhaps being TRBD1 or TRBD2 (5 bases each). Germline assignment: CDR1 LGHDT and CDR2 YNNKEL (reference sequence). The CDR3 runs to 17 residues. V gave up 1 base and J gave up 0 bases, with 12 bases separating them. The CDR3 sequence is CASSQGMGTANTGELFF. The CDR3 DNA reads TGTGCCAGCAGCCAAGGAATGGGGACGGCGAACACCGGGGAGCTGTTTTTT.

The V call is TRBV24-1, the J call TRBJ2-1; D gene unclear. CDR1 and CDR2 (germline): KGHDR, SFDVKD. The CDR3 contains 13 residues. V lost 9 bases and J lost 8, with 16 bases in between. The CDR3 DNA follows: TGTGCCACCGGCGAAATCGGGCGGCATGAGCAGTTCTTC. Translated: CATGEIGRHEQFF.